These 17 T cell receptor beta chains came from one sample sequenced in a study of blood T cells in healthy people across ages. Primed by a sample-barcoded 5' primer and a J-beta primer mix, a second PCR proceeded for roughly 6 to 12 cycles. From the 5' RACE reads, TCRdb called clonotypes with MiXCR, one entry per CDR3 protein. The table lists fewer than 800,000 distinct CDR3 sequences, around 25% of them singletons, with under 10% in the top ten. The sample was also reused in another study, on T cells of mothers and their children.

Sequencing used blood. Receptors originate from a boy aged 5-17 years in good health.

CDR3 protein: CASGLGRGGYTF. CDR3 sequence (DNA): TGTGCCAGCGGTTTAGGAAGGGGGGGCTACACCTTC. This rearrangement joins TRBV6-5 to TRBJ1-2; possible D gene TRBD1, 6 bases. The V and J ends lost 8 bases and 8 bases respectively, with 15 bases between them. Germline CDR1 and CDR2: MNHEY and SVGAGI. The CDR3 sequence is 12 residues long.

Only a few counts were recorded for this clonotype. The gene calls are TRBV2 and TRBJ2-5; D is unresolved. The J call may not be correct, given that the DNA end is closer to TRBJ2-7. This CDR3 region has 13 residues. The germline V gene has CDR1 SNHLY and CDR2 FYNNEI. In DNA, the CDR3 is TGTGCCAGCCGTCCCTCCGCGGCCTACGAGCAGTACTTC. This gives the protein CASRPSAAYEQYF.

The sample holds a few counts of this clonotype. The CDR3 nucleotides read TGCAGCGTTGAACGCGCGGGTATCACAGATACGCAGTATTTT. Its protein product is CSVERAGITDTQYF. The chain has TRBV29-1 and TRBJ2-3; a possible D gene is TRBD2 (5 bases). Germline values: CDR1 SQVTM, CDR2 ANQGSEA. Trimming pared 2 bases from V and 2 bases from J, leaving 11 bases between. The CDR3 runs to 14 residues.

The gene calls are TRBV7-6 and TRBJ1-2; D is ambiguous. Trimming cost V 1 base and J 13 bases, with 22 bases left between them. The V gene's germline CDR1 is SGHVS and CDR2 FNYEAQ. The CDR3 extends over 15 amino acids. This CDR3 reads CASSLGPDPAFRVTF. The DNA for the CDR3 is TGTGCCAGCAGCTTAGGGCCAGATCCCGCTTTTAGGGTCACCTTC.

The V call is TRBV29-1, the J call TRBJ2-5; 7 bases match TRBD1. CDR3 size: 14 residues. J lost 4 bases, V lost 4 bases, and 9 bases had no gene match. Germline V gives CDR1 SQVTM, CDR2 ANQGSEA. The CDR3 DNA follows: TGCAGCGTTGTTGCGACAGGGAAGGGAGAGACCCAGTACTTC. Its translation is CSVVATGKGETQYF.

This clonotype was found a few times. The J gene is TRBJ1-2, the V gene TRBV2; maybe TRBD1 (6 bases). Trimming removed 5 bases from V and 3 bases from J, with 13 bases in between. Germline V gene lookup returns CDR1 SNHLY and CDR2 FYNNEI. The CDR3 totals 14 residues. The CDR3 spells CASSYQGYDYGYTF. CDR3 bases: TGTGCCAGCAGTTATCAGGGGTACGACTATGGCTACACCTTC. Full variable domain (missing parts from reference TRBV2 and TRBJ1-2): EPEVTQTPSHQVTQMGQEVILRCVPISNHLYFYWYRQILGQKVEFLVSFYNNEISEKSEIFDDQFSVERPDGSNFTLKIRSTKLEDSAMYFCASSYQGYDYGYTFGSGTRLTVV.

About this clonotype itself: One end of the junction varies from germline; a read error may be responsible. CDR3 coding DNA: TGTGCCAGCAGCTTGAGACTAGTAACCAATGAGCAGTCCTTC. This codes for CASSLRLVTNEQSF. The chain carries TRBV3-1 and TRBJ2-1, with D possibly being TRBD2 (6 bases). Germline assignment: CDR1 LGHDT and CDR2 YNNKEL (reference sequence). The CDR3 covers 14 residues.

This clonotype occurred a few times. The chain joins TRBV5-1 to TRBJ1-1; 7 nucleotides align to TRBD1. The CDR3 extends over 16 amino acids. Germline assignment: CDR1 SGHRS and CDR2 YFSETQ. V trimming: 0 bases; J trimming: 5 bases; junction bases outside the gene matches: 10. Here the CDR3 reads CASSLGWWDRETEAFF. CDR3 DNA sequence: TGCGCCAGCAGCTTGGGTTGGTGGGACAGAGAGACTGAAGCTTTCTTT.

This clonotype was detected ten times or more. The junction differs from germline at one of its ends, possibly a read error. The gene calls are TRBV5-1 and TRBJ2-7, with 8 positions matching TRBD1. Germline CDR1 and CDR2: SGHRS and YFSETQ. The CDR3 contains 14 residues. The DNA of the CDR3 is TGTGCCAGCAGCCCTGGGACAGGTACTTACGAGCAGTACTTC. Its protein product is CASSPGTGTYEQYF.

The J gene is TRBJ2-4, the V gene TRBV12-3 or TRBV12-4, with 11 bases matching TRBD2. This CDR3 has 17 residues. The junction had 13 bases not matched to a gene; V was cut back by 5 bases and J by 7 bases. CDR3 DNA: TGTGCCAGCAGTCCCGGGGCTAGCGGGAGGATCGGGAACATTCAGTACTTC. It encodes CASSPGASGRIGNIQYF.

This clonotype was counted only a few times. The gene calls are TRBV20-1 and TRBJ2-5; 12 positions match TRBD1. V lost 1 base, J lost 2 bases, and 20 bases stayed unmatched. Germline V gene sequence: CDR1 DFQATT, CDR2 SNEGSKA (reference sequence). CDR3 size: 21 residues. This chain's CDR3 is CSARVTQPHRGQGAWQETQYF. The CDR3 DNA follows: TGCAGTGCTAGAGTCACGCAACCTCACAGGGGACAGGGGGCGTGGCAAGAGACCCAGTACTTC.

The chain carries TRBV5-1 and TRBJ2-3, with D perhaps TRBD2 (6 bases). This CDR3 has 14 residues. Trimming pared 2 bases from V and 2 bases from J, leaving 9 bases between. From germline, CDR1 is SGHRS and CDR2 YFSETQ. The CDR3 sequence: CASSFGGLTDTQYF. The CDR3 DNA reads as TGCGCCAGCAGCTTCGGGGGACTCACAGATACGCAGTATTTT. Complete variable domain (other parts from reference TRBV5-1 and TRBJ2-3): KAGVTQTPRYLIKTRGQQVTLSCSPISGHRSVSWYQQTPGQGLQFLFEYFSETQRNKGNFPGRFSGRQFSNSRSEMNVSTLELGDSALYLCASSFGGLTDTQYFGPGTRLTVL.

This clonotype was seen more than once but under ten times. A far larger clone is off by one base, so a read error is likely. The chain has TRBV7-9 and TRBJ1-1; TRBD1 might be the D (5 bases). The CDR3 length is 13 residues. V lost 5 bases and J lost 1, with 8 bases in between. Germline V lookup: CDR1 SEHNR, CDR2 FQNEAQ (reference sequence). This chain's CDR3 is CASSVGENTEAFF. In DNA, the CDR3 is TGTGCCAGCAGCGTAGGGGAGAACACTGAAGCTTTCTTT.

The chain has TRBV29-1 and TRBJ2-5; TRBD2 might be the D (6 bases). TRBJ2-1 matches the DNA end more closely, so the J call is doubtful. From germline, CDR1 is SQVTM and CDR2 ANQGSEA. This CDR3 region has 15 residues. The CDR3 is CSVSLRDLSDNEQFF. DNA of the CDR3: TGCAGCGTTTCGTTGCGGGACCTCTCTGACAATGAGCAGTTCTTC.

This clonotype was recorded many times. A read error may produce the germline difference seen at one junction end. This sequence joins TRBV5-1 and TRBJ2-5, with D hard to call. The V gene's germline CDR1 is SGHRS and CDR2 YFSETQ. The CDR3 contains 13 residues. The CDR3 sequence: CASSLPGQETQYF. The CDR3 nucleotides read TGTGCCAGCAGTTTGCCCGGTCAAGAGACCCAGTACTTC.

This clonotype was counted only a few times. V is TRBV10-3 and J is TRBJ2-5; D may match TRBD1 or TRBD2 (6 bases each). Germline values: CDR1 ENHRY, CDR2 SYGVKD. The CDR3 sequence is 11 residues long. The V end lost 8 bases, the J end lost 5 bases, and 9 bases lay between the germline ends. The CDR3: CAIGGLETQYF. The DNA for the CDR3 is TGTGCCATCGGGGGGCTTGAGACCCAGTACTTC.

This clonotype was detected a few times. The CDR3 reads CASSQIGGRRSTGQFF. CDR3 nucleotides: TGCGCCAGCAGCCAAATAGGTGGCAGGCGAAGTACGGGGCAGTTCTTC. This chain links TRBV4-1 with TRBJ2-1; D gene uncertain. Trimming took off 2 bases at V and 12 bases at J, with 23 bases between the two ends. Looked up from germline, CDR1 is MGHRA and CDR2 is YSYEKL. The CDR3 is 16 amino acids.